The T cell receptor (beta chain) under discussion was sequenced for a study of shared clonotypes between healthy human individuals. In regard to this clone: Its antigen is not known.

General study results and limits: The small donor group covered limited genetic and exposure diversity. Clonotype sharing among donors, it was expected, would be affected by sequencing depth.

Donors included only healthy HIV-negative adults lacking recent acute infections or vaccinations. Germline V gene lookup returns CDR1 SQVTM and CDR2 ANQGSEA. V was clipped by 6 bases and J by 4 bases, with 10 bases between them. The CDR3 consists of 11 residues. Once extracted for a subset, genomic DNA was divided evenly among several immunoSEQ plates. Some clones are missing from TCRdb's copy, which holds only in-frame ones; the method was immunoSEQ multiplex PCR. Among roughly 300,000 clones, roughly 84% were seen once, and the ten largest hold 16%. The specimen was memory CD8+ T cells sorted from blood. Subset indicated: CD45RO+ cells pooled with CCR7-negative TemRA cells. This clonotype was obtained from a young man in good health. The chain employs TRBV29-1 and TRBJ2-7; a possible D gene is TRBD1 (6 bases). In DNA, the CDR3 is TGCAGCGTCCTTCAGGGGTACGAGCAGTACTTC. Its protein is CSVLQGYEQYF.